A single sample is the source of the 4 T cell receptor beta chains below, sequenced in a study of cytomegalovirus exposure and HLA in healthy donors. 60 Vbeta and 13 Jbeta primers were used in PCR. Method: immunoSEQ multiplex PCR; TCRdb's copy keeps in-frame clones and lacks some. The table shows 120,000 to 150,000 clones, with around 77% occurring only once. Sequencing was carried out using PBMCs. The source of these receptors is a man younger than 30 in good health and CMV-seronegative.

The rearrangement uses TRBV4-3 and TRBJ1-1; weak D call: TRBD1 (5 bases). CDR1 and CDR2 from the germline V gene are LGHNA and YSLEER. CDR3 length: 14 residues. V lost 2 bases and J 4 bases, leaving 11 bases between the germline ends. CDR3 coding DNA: TGCGCCAGCAGCCAACAGGGAAGGGGCACTGAAGCTTTCTTT. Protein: CASSQQGRGTEAFF.

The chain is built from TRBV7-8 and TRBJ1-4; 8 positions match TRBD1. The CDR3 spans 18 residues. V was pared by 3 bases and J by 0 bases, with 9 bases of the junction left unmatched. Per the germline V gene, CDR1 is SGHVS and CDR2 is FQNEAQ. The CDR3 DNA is TGTGCCAGCAGCTTGGGACGCAGGGGGCAGTCAACTAATGAAAAACTGTTTTTT. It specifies CASSLGRRGQSTNEKLFF. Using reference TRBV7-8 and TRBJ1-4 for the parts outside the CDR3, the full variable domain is GAGVSQSPRYKVAKRGQDVALRCDPISGHVSLFWYQQALGQGPEFLTYFQNEAQLDKSGLPSDRFFAERPEGSVSTLKIQRTQQEDSAVYLCASSLGRRGQSTNEKLFFGSGTQLSVL.

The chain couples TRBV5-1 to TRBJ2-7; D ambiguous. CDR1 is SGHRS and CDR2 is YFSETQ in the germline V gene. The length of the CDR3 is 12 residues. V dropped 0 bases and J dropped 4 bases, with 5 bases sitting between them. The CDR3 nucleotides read TGCGCCAGCAGCTTGGAAGCTTACGAGCAGTACTTC. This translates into CASSLEAYEQYF.

In DNA, the CDR3 is TGTGCCACCAGCAGAGACGGACAGCTCCAAGAGACCCAGTACTTC. It is translated as CATSRDGQLQETQYF. The chain employs TRBV15 and TRBJ2-5, with D possibly TRBD1 on 6 matching bases. Trimming left V 0 bases short and J 1 base short, with 9 bases between. This CDR3 has 15 amino acids. From germline, CDR1 is LNHNV and CDR2 YYDKDF (reference sequence).